This TCR beta chain originates from a study of shared clonotypes between healthy human individuals (dated by TCRdb to 2019 to 2021). Study-wide context: Three men and two women, aged 18 to 49 years, made up the cohort. Per donor, three plates each were used for CD4 naive and CD4 memory, two for CD8 naive, and one for CD8 memory. The study deeply sequenced blood TCR repertoires of several healthy adults to estimate repertoire size and the extent of clonotype sharing between individuals. Different laboratories and diverse techniques were used to prepare libraries and sequence TCR repertoires, to increase sequencing depth and limit assay-specific biases. Between about 0.85 and 10 billion PBMCs per donor were obtained by leukapheresis. On the study overall, not on this receptor specifically: Because the study included only a small number of donors, the genetic and exposure-history diversity represented was limited. Based on pairwise subsampling, the degree of clonotype sharing among donors was expected to be affected by sequencing depth. Compared with non-shared clonotypes, clonotypes shared by all four sorted-subset donors had higher generation probabilities. Sampling was restricted to blood, and TCR repertoires in tissues likely differ from the TCR repertoires found in blood. Rarefaction of sorted-subset datasets indicated incomplete sequencing despite the large sequencing depth. When a few donors were compared, the shared fraction of clonotypes was around 5% for naive CD4, around 4% for naive CD8, more than 2% for memory CD4, and less than 0.45% for memory CD8. Estimated clonotype richness was generally larger for naive than for memory subsets.

In regard to this clone: Its recognized antigen is unknown. Qualities for individual bases were not recorded, and no much larger clone is one base off.

Using the deep immunoSEQ assay, multiplex PCR amplified TCR CDR3 regions from genomic DNA. Extracted genomic DNA from each cell subset was spread evenly across all wells of several immunoSEQ 96-well plates, with each plate serving as a replicate. For sorted subsets, roughly 190 ng of genomic DNA, equivalent to around 31,000 T cell genomes, went into each replicate PCR. Purified libraries were quantified with a Qubit 3.0 fluorometer, sized on a Bioanalyzer 2100, and re-quantified with the KAPA Library Quantification kit. Every immunoSEQ 96-well plate was sequenced on a separate single-read 150-cycle Illumina NextSeq 550 flow cell. Per the source publication's procedure: Because the immunoSEQ output included only junctional sequences and no quality scores, the filtering could not be the same as the filtering used for full-length reads. To assign V/J genes and CDR3, sequences were annotated against IMGT germline references using PyIR, a Python wrapper for IgBLAST v1.9. Reads with weak V/J assignments (E-value above 1e-6), missing CDR3, stop codons, out-of-frame junctions, or ambiguous translated residues were removed. V3J clonotypes were defined as sequences sharing an identical inferred V gene, J gene, and CDR3 amino acid sequence. The percentage overlap between two repertoires was calculated by dividing the number of shared unique clonotypes by the size of the smaller repertoire. Repertoire richness was assessed with RTK rarefaction, the Chao1 estimator, and Recon v2.1 estimates of unobserved clonotypes. For all TCRbeta clonotypes obtained by the gDNA method from four donors, generation probabilities were computed with OLGA. TCRdb provides this immuneACCESS table in a form limited to in-frame rearrangements. Some clones are lacking; in checked studies, under half of them reflect an unresolved V gene, and why the rest are absent is not known. The D gene and trimming were derived from the DNA, and the V and J assignments and clone size from that table. For this sample there are some 1,100,000 clones; around three quarters appear just once. Of the sample, around 0.47% is held by the ten largest clones.

Healthy HIV-negative adults with no recently reported acute infections or vaccinations were included as donors. All donors were Caucasian adults living in Nashville, Tennessee, USA. CD4+ T cells were enriched by magnetic negative selection, after which naive cells were positively selected on CD45RA and the negative fraction was taken as the memory subset. Blood was collected by leukapheresis, and PBMCs were isolated by Ficoll-Histopaque density gradient centrifugation and then cryopreserved in liquid nitrogen vapor phase. Analytical flow cytometry was used to check the purity and quantity of each magnetically sorted T cell population. Genomic DNA was isolated from every sorted fraction and measured by UV absorbance on a Nanodrop 2000c. Relative to germline, V is 6 bases shorter and J is 3 bases shorter, with 26 bases between their ends. CDR1 and CDR2, looked up from the germline V gene (reference sequence), are MNHEY and SMNVEV. The CDR3 goes from the cysteine to the phenylalanine over 18 residues. Here the CDR3 DNA is all that survives: 54 bases in frame from base 1.

Sequenced sample: memory CD4+ T cells from PBMCs. This specimen's cell subset or site label, interpreted: CD45RA-negative fraction. This sequence originates from a man aged 18 to 30 in good health. Some clones in this sample may be carry-over from other donors' samples. This chain is built from TRBV27 and TRBJ1-1; too little of a D gene remains to name it. The bases read TGTGCCAGCAGCCCCCGGGCCCAATTGAACCGAAGGGACACTGAAGCTTTCTTT. Its product reads: CASSPRAQLNRRDTEAFF.